Listed below are T cell receptor beta chains from one sample, sequenced in a study of T cell changes during pregnancy in multiple sclerosis. The table came from immunoSEQ multiplex PCR; TCRdb's copy has only in-frame clones and leaves some out. The sample comprises under 130,000 clones, roughly 92% of which are singletons, and 0.9% to 0.95% rests with the top ten. The specimen comprised peripheral blood, sampled after pregnancy. These TCRs come from a female donor with multiple sclerosis, enrolled in a pregnancy study. Each CDR3 is given with its conserved first and last residue. A D gene is named only where the DNA matches it firmly. Part of the rows lack a size; the others show once, few, many or a class for expanded clones.

cdr3_length j_call v_call clone_size d_call cdr3_aa cdr3_nt
15 TRBJ1-2 TRBV5-6 - TRBD1 CASSLAGGKNYGYTF TGTGCCAGCAGCTTGGCAGGGGGCAAAAACTATGGCTACACCTTC
12 TRBJ2-7 TRBV15 - TRBD2 CAAGGGNYEQYF TGTGCCGCTGGGGGAGGGAACTACGAGCAGTACTTC
12 TRBJ2-3 TRBV30 - TRBD2 CAWSYLAGAQYF TGTGCCTGGAGTTACCTAGCGGGGGCCCAGTATTTT
15 TRBJ2-7 TRBV7-2 - TRBD1 CASSSRQGAPYEQYF TGTGCCAGCAGCTCCCGACAGGGGGCTCCCTACGAGCAGTACTTC
13 TRBJ1-5 TRBV4-3 - - CASSQEAYQPQHF TGCGCCAGCAGCCAAGAAGCTTATCAGCCCCAGCATTTT
16 TRBJ2-3 TRBV5-4 - - CASSLAIGSSADTQYF TGTGCCAGCAGCTTGGCCATTGGTTCTAGCGCGGATACGCAGTATTTT
14 TRBJ2-1 TRBV19 - TRBD2 CASSYGTSINEQFF TGTGCCAGTTCCTACGGGACTAGCATCAATGAGCAGTTCTTC
15 TRBJ1-4 TRBV2 - - CASSGFGTRREKLFF TGTGCCAGCAGTGGATTCGGGACAAGGAGGGAAAAACTGTTTTTT
17 TRBJ2-3 TRBV5-1 - TRBD2 CASSLAVRTSGTDTQYF TGCGCCAGCAGCTTGGCCGTCCGGACTAGCGGAACAGATACGCAGTATTTT
12 TRBJ2-2 TRBV19 - - CASGAGTGELFF TGTGCCAGTGGCGCGGGCACCGGGGAGCTGTTTTTT
15 TRBJ2-1 TRBV6-1 few - CASSVGGAAIGEQFF TGTGCCAGCAGTGTAGGGGGAGCCGCAATAGGTGAGCAGTTCTTC
14 TRBJ1-1 TRBV7-2 - - CASSLGQLNTEAFF TGTGCCAGCAGCTTAGGGCAGTTGAACACTGAAGCTTTCTTT
15 TRBJ1-1 TRBV4-1 once - CASSPKRGGWTEAFF TGCGCCAGCAGCCCTAAACGCGGGGGATGGACTGAAGCTTTCTTT
15 TRBJ2-3 TRBV10-2 - - CASSMTGTSTDTQYF TGCGCCAGCAGTATGACAGGGACTAGCACAGATACGCAGTATTTT
15 TRBJ2-1 TRBV6-4 - TRBD2 CASSDGTSGYNEQFF TGTGCCAGCAGTGACGGGACTAGCGGATACAATGAGCAGTTCTTC
15 TRBJ1-1 TRBV7-6 - - CASSLVVEGGTEAFF TGTGCCAGCAGCTTAGTCGTGGAGGGCGGCACTGAAGCTTTCTTT
13 TRBJ1-1 TRBV27 - - CASSLRLNTEAFF TGTGCCAGCAGTTTGCGCCTGAACACTGAAGCTTTCTTT
12 TRBJ2-7 TRBV11-2 - - CASSGVPGEQYF TGTGCCAGCAGCGGAGTCCCGGGCGAGCAGTACTTC
14 TRBJ2-1 TRBV6-1 - TRBD1 CASSEDRGYNEQFF TGTGCCAGCAGTGAGGACAGGGGATACAATGAGCAGTTCTTC
16 TRBJ2-7 TRBV28 - - CASSQPGGQGSYEQYF TGTGCCAGCAGCCAACCGGGGGGCCAAGGGTCCTACGAGCAGTACTTC
14 TRBJ1-2 TRBV4-1 - - CASSTDSTFYGYTF TGCGCCAGCAGTACCGACAGTACCTTCTATGGCTACACCTTC
17 TRBJ2-7 TRBV19 - - CASSIDSERTGLGEQYF TGTGCCAGTAGTATAGATTCGGAAAGGACGGGACTGGGCGAGCAGTACTTC
16 TRBJ1-2 TRBV29-1 - - CSVGSGGDPLFYGYTF TGCAGCGTTGGATCCGGCGGGGACCCCCTATTTTATGGCTACACCTTC
16 TRBJ2-2 TRBV9 once - CASSANAATNTGELFF TGTGCCAGCAGCGCTAACGCGGCAACGAACACCGGGGAGCTGTTTTTT
16 TRBJ2-7 TRBV7-9 - - CASSWGGGRGHATQYF TGTGCCAGCAGCTGGGGGGGTGGCAGGGGCCACGCGACGCAGTACTTC
13 TRBJ2-1 TRBV16 - - CASTMGRAIEQFF TGTGCCAGCACCATGGGCAGGGCGATCGAGCAGTTCTTC
16 TRBJ2-5 TRBV2 - TRBD2 CASSPRTSGAMGTQYF TGTGCCAGCAGTCCCCGGACTAGCGGGGCCATGGGGACCCAGTACTTC
13 TRBJ1-4 TRBV27 - - CASSFRRNEKLFF TGTGCCAGCAGTTTCCGGCGGAATGAAAAACTGTTTTTT
11 TRBJ2-4 TRBV20-1 - - CSSPSMNIQYF TGCAGTTCCCCTAGTATGAACATTCAGTACTTC
12 TRBJ1-3 TRBV6-6 once - CASSDSGNTIYF TGTGCCAGCAGCGACTCCGGAAACACCATATATTTT
17 TRBJ2-7 TRBV7-9 - TRBD2 CASSLAGGLAISYEQYF TGTGCCAGCAGCTTAGCGGGGGGACTAGCCATTTCCTACGAGCAGTACTTC
13 TRBJ2-1 TRBV4-1 - - CASSLPGGDEQFF TGCGCCAGCAGCCTACCAGGTGGTGATGAGCAGTTCTTC
14 TRBJ2-7 TRBV7-9 few TRBD2 CASSLLGGEYEQYF TGTGCCAGCAGCTTACTCGGGGGGGAGTACGAGCAGTACTTC
14 TRBJ1-2 TRBV5-4 - TRBD1 CASSSTGTGIGYTF TGTGCCAGCAGCTCCACCGGGACAGGGATCGGCTACACCTTC
14 TRBJ1-5 TRBV10-2 - TRBD1 CATSEGQGNQPQHF TGCGCCACCTCCGAGGGACAGGGGAATCAGCCCCAGCATTTT
20 TRBJ2-2 TRBV5-1 - TRBD1 CASSYTRDRGPKLNTGELFF TGCGCCAGCAGTTATACCCGGGACAGGGGACCAAAACTGAACACCGGGGAGCTGTTTTTT
16 TRBJ2-7 TRBV28 - - CASRGTLVADSYEQYF TGTGCCAGCAGGGGAACGTTGGTAGCGGACTCCTACGAGCAGTACTTC
17 TRBJ2-5 TRBV15 - TRBD1 CATSRKLRTGRQETQYF TGTGCCACCAGCAGGAAACTTAGGACAGGAAGGCAAGAGACCCAGTACTTC
14 TRBJ1-2 TRBV11-2 - TRBD1 CASSRIGTGDGYTF TGTGCCAGCAGTCGAATCGGGACAGGGGATGGCTACACCTTC
17 TRBJ1-5 TRBV5-5 - TRBD1 CASSPRDSLYSNQPQHF TGTGCCAGCAGCCCGCGGGACAGCCTCTATAGCAATCAGCCCCAGCATTTT
16 TRBJ2-7 TRBV28 - TRBD2 CASSFRLAGDSYEQYF TGTGCCAGCAGTTTCCGGCTAGCGGGAGACTCCTACGAGCAGTACTTC
15 TRBJ1-1 TRBV6-4 once - CASKVEGDYNTEAFF TGTGCCAGCAAGGTGGAAGGGGACTATAACACTGAAGCTTTCTTT
17 TRBJ2-4 TRBV7-9 - - CASSQPLSARAKNIQYF TGTGCCAGCAGCCAACCCCTTAGCGCGAGAGCCAAAAACATTCAGTACTTC